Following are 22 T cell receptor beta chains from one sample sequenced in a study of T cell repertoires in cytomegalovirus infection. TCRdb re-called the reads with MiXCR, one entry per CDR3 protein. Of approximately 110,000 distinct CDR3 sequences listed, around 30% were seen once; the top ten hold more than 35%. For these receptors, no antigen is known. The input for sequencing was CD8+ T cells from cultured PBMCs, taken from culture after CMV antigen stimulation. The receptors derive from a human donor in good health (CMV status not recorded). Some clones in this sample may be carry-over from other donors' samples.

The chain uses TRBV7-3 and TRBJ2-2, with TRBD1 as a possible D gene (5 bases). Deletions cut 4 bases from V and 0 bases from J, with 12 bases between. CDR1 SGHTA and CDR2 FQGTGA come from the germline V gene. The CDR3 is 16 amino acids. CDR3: CASSSWGKANTGELFF. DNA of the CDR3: TGTGCCAGCAGCTCTTGGGGCAAAGCGAACACCGGGGAGCTGTTTTTT. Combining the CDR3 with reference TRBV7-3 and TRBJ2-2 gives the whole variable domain GAGVSQTPSNKVTEKGKYVELRCDPISGHTALYWYRQSLGQGPEFLIYFQGTGAADDSGLPNDRFFAVRPEGSVSTLKIQRTERGDSAVYLCASSSWGKANTGELFFGEGSRLTVL.

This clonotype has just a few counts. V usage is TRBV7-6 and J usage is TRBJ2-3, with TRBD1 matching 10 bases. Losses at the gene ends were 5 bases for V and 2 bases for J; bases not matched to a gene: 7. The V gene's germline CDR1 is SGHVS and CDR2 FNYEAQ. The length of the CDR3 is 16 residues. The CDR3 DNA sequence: TGTGCCAGCAGCCCGCGGACAGGGGGAAACACAGATACGCAGTATTTT. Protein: CASSPRTGGNTDTQYF.

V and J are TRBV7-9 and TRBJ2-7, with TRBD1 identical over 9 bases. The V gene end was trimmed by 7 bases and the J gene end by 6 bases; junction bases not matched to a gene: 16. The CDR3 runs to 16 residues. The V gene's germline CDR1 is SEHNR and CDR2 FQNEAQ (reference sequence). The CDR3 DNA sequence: TGTGCCAGCAACGATAACCCGGGACAGGGTCTGTCCGAGCAGTACTTC. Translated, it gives CASNDNPGQGLSEQYF.

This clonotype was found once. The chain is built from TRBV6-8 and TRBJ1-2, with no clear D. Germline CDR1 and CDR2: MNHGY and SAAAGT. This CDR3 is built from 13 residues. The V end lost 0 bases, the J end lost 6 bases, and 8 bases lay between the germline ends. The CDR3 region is CASSYSLFDGYTF. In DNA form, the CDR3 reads TGTGCCAGCAGTTACTCGCTGTTCGATGGCTACACCTTC.

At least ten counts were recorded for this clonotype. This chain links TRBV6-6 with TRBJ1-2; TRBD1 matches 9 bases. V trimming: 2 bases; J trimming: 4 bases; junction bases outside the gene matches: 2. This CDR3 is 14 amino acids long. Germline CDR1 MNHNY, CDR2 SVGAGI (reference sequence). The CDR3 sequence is CASSYATGGYGYTF. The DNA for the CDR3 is TGTGCCAGCAGTTACGCGACAGGGGGCTATGGCTACACCTTC.

CDR3 nucleotide sequence: TGTGCCAGCAGTTACGGGCAGGATGGGGACACTGAAGCTTTCTTT. Its translation: CASSYGQDGDTEAFF. The gene calls are TRBV6-8 and TRBJ1-1; no clear D gene. The CDR3 is 15 amino acids. Trimming pared 2 bases from V and 3 bases from J, leaving 13 bases between. Germline CDR1 MNHGY, CDR2 SAAAGT.

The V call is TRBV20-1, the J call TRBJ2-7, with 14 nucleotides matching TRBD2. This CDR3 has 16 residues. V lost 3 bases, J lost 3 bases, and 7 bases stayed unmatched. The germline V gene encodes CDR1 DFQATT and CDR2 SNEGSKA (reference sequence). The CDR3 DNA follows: TGCAGTGCTAGTCGTAGGACTAGCGGGGGGTTCTACGAGCAGTACTTC. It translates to CSASRRTSGGFYEQYF.

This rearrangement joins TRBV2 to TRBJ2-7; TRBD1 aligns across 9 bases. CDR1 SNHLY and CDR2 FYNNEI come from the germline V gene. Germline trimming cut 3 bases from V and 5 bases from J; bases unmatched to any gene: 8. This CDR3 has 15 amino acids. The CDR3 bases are TGTGCCAGCAGTGACCCCGGACAGGGGAGTCACGAGCAGTACTTC. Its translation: CASSDPGQGSHEQYF.

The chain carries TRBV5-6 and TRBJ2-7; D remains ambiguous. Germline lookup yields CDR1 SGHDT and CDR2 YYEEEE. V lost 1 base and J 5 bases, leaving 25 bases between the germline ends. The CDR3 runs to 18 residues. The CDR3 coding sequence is TGTGCCAGCAGCTTGTTCCGGGTCCGGGCACCAGCGCCTCACGAGCAGTACTTC. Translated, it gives CASSLFRVRAPAPHEQYF.

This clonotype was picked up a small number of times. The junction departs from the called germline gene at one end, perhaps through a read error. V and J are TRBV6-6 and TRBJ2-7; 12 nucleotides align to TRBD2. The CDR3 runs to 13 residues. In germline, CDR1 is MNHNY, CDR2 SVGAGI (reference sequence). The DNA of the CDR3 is TGTGCCAGCAGTCTACTTCCTAGCGGGGGGGCCTGGTTC. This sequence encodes CASSLLPSGGAWF.

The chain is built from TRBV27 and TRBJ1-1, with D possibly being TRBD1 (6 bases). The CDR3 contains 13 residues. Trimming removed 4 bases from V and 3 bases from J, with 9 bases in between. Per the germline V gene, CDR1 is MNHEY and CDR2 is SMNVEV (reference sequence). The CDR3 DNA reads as TGTGCCAGCAGTTACGGGACATACACTGAAGCTTTCTTT. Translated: CASSYGTYTEAFF.

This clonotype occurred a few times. CDR3 residues: CASSISASGMNTEAFF. CDR3 coding DNA: TGTGCCAGTAGTATCTCGGCCAGCGGGATGAACACTGAAGCTTTCTTT. V and J are TRBV19 and TRBJ1-1; D call uncertain. Germline CDR1 LNHDA, CDR2 SQIVND (reference sequence). The length of the CDR3 is 16 residues. The V gene lost 3 bases and the J gene lost 0 bases, with 14 bases spanning the gap.

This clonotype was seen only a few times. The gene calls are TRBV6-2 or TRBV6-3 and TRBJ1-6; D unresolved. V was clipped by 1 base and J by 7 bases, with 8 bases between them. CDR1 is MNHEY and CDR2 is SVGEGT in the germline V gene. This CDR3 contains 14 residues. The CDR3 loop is CASSYWDRNSPLHF. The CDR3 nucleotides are TGTGCCAGCAGTTACTGGGATAGGAATTCACCCCTCCACTTT.

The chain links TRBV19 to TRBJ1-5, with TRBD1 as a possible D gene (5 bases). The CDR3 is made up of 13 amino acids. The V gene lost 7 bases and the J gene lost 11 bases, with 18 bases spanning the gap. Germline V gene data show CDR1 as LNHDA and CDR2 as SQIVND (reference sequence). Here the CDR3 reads CASNPAGGSSQHF. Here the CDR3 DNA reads TGTGCCAGTAATCCGGCGGGGGGAAGTTCCCAGCATTTT.

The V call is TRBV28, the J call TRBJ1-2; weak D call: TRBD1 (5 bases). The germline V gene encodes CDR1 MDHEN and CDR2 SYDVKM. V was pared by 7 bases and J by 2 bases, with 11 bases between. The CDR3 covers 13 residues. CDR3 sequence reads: CASKRRGNYGYTF. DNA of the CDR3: TGTGCCAGCAAGAGAAGGGGAAACTATGGCTACACCTTC.

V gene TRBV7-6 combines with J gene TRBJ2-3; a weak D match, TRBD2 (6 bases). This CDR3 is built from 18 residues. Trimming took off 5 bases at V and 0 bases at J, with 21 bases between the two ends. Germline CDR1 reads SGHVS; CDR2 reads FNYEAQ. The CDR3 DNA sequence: TGTGCCAGCAGCCACCATTTCGGGGGAGCCTCTAGCACAGATACGCAGTATTTT. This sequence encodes CASSHHFGGASSTDTQYF.

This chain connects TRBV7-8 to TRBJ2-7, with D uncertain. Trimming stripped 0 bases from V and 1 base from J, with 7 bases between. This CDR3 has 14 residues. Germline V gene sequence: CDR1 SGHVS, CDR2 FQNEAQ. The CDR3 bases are TGTGCCAGCAGCTTAGCTCCAGATTCCTACGAGCAGTACTTC. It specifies CASSLAPDSYEQYF.

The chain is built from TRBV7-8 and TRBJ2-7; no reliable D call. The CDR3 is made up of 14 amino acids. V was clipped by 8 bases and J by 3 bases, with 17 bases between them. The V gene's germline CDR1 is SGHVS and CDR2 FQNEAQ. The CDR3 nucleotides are TGTGCCAGCCGCCCCCCTTCCAGGAGCTACGAGCAGTACTTC. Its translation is CASRPPSRSYEQYF.

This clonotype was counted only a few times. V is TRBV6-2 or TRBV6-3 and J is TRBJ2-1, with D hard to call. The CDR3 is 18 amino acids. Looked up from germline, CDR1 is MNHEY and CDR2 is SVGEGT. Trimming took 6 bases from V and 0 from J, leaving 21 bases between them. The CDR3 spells CASRPLGLQLGSYNEQFF. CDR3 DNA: TGTGCCAGCAGGCCTTTAGGCTTACAGTTGGGCTCCTACAATGAGCAGTTCTTC.

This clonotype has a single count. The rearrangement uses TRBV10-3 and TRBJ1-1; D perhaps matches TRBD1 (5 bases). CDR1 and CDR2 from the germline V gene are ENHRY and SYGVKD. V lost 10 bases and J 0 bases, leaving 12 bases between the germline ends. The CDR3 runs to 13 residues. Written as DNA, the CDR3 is TGTGCCACCCGGGAGGGGATGAACACTGAAGCTTTCTTT. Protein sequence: CATREGMNTEAFF.

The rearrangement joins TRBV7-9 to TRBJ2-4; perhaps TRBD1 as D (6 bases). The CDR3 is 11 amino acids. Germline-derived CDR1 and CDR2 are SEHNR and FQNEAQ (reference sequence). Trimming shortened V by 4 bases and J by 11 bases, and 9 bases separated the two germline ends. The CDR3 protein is CASSSEGVQYF. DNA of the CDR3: TGTGCCAGCAGCTCTGAGGGGGTTCAGTACTTC.

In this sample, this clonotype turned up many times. DNA for the CDR3: TGTGCCAGCAGCCATACCGGACAGGGAGGGAACACTGAAGCTTTCTTT. Amino acids: CASSHTGQGGNTEAFF. This chain joins TRBV7-6 and TRBJ1-1, with 8 nucleotides matching TRBD1. Germline V gene sequence: CDR1 SGHVS, CDR2 FNYEAQ. The CDR3 consists of 16 residues. Losses at the gene ends were 5 bases for V and 1 base for J; bases not matched to a gene: 9.